Included here is one TCR beta chain sequence, with context. What it recognizes is unknown. Germline V lookup: CDR1 MGHDK, CDR2 SYGVNS. The length of the CDR3 is 14 residues. The ends were cut back, 7 bases at V and 0 bases at J, with 13 bases in the middle. The authors ran a second PCR of about 7 to 11 cycles using a sample-barcoded 5' primer and a J-beta primer mix. MiXCR, run by TCRdb on the 5' RACE reads, gives a single entry per CDR3 protein. The sample has about 1.4 million distinct CDR3 sequences, around 55% seen once. The record originates from a study of blood T cells in healthy people across ages. General study results and limits: The study found TCR beta diversity correlated strongly with naive T cell percentage.

This chain links TRBV25-1 with TRBJ2-7; D not certain. The sequenced material came from blood. This clonotype was obtained from a man aged 18 to 30 in good health. The CDR3, as DNA: TGTGCCAGCAATCCGGGCCTCAGCTCCTACGAGCAGTACTTC. Protein sequence: CASNPGLSSYEQYF.